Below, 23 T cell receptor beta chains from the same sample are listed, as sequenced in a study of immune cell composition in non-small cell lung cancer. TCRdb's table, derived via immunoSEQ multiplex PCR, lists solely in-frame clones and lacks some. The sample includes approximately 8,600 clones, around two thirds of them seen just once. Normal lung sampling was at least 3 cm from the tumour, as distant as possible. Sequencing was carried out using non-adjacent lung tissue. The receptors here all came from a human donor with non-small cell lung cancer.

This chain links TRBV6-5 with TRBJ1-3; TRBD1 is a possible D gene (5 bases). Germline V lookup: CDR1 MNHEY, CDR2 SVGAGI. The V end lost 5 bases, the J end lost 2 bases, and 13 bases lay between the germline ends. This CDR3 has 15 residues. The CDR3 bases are TGTGCCAGCAGTAACCCTTTCAGGGCTGGAAACACCATATATTTT. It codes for CASSNPFRAGNTIYF.

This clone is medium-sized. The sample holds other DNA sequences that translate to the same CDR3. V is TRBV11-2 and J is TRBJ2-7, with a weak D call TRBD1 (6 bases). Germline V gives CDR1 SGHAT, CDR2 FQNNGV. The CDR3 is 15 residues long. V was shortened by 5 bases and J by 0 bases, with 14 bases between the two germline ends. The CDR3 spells CASSPQGPLSYEQYF. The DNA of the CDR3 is TGTGCCAGCAGCCCGCAGGGGCCCCTCTCCTACGAGCAGTACTTC. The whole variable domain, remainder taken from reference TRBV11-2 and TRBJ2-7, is EAGVAQSPRYKIIEKRQSVAFWCNPISGHATLYWYQQILGQGPKLLIQFQNNGVVDDSQLPKDRFSAERLKGVDSTLKIQPAKLEDSAVYLCASSPQGPLSYEQYFGPGTRLTVT.

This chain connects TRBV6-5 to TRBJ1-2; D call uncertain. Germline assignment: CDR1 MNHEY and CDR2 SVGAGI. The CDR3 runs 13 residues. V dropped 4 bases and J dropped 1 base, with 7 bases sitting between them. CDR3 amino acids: CASSFGLNYGYTF. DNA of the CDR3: TGTGCCAGCAGTTTCGGACTTAACTATGGCTACACCTTC.

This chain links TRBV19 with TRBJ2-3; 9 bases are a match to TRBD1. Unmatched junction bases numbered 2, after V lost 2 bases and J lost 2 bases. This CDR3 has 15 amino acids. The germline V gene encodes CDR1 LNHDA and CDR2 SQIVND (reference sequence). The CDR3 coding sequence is TGTGCCAGTAGTATAAGGACAGGGGACACAGATACGCAGTATTTT. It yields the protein CASSIRTGDTDTQYF. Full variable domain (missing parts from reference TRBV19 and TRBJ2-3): DGGITQSPKYLFRKEGQNVTLSCEQNLNHDAMYWYRQDPGQGLRLIYYSQIVNDFQKGDIAEGYSVSREKKESFPLTVTSAQKNPTAFYLCASSIRTGDTDTQYFGPGTRLTVL.

The CDR3 DNA sequence: TGTGCCAGCAGCTTGGTCCGGGAGACCCAGTACTTC. Translating it yields CASSLVRETQYF. J is TRBJ2-5 and V is TRBV5-6; no definite D call. This CDR3 is 12 amino acids long. Germline V CDR1 and CDR2: SGHDT, YYEEEE. V was clipped by 0 bases and J by 5 bases, with 5 bases between them.

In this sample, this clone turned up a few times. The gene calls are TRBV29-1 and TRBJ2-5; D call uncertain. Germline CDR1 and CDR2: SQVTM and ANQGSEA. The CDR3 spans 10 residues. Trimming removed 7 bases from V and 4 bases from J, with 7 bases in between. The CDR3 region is CSGEVETQYF. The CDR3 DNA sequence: TGCAGCGGCGAAGTAGAGACCCAGTACTTC.

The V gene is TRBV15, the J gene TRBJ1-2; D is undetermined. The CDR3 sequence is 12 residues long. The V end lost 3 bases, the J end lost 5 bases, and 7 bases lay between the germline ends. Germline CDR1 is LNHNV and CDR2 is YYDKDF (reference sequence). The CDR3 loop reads CATSRGGYGYTF. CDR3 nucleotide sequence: TGTGCCACCAGCAGGGGCGGGTATGGCTACACCTTC.

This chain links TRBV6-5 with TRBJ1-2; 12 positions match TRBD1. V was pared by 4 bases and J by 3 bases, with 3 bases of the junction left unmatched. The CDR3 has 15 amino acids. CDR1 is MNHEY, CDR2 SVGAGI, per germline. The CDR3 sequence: CASSWGQGAYYGYTF. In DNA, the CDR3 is TGTGCCAGCAGTTGGGGACAGGGGGCATACTATGGCTACACCTTC.

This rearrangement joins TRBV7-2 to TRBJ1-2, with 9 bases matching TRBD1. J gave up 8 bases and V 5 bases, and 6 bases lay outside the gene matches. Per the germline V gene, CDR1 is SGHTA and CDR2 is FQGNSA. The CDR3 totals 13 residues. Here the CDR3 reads CASSPRTGVGYTF. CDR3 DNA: TGTGCCAGCAGCCCCCGGACAGGGGTAGGCTACACCTTC.

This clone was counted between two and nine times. CDR3 region: CASSEAFASGGTDTQYF. DNA for the CDR3: TGTGCCAGCAGTGAAGCGTTTGCTAGCGGTGGCACAGATACGCAGTATTTT. The chain has TRBV2 and TRBJ2-3, with 7 positions matching TRBD2. CDR3 length: 17 residues. Trimming took 0 bases from V and 1 from J; bases not matched to a gene: 7. Per germline, CDR1 SNHLY and CDR2 FYNNEI.

The CDR3 reads CASSPPGLGLNYGYTF. The CDR3 DNA reads as TGTGCCAGCAGCCCCCCAGGGTTGGGACTAAACTATGGCTACACCTTC. The chain has TRBV9 and TRBJ1-2; a weak D match, TRBD1 (5 bases). V lost 4 bases to trimming and J lost 2 bases, with 18 bases between them. CDR3 length: 16 amino acids. Germline values: CDR1 SGDLS, CDR2 YYNGEE.

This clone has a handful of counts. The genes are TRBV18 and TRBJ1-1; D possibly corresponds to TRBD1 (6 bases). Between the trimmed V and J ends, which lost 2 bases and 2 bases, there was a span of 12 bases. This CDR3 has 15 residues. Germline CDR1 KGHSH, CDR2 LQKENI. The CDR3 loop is CASSPRGQFNTEAFF. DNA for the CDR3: TGTGCCAGCTCACCAAGAGGACAGTTTAACACTGAAGCTTTCTTT.

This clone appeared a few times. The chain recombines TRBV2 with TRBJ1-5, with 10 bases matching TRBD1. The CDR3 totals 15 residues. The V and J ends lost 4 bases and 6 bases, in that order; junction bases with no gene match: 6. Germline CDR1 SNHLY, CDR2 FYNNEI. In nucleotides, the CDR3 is TGTGCCAGCAGTGCGGACAGGGGGATCGGTCAGCCCCAGCATTTT. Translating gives CASSADRGIGQPQHF.

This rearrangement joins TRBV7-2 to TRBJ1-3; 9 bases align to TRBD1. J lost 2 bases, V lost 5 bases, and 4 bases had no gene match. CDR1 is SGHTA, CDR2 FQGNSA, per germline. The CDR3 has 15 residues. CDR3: CASSPRTGAGNTIYF. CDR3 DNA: TGTGCCAGCAGCCCTCGGACAGGGGCTGGAAACACCATATATTTT. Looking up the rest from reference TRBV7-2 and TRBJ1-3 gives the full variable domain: GAGVSQSPSNKVTEKGKDVELRCDPISGHTALYWYRQSLGQGLEFLIYFQGNSAPDKSGLPSDRFSAERTGGSVSTLTIQRTQQEDSAVYLCASSPRTGAGNTIYFGEGSWLTVV.

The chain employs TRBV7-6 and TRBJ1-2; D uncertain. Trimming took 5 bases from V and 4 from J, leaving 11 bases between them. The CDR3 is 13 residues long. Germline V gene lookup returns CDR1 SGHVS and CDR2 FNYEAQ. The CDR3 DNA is TGTGCCAGCAGCCCTTGGAGGGCCTATGGCTACACCTTC. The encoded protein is CASSPWRAYGYTF.

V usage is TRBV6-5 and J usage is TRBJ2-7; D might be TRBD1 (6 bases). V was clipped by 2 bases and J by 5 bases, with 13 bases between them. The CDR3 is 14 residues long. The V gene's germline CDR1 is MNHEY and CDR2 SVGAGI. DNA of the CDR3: TGTGCCAGCAGTTACACGGGACAACTCGACGAGCAGTACTTC. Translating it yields CASSYTGQLDEQYF.

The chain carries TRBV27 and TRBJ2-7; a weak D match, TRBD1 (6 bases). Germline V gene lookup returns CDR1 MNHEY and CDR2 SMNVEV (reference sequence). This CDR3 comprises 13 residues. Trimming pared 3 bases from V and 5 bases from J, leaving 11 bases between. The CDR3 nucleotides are TGTGCCAGCAGTTTGCAGGGGAGCGACGAGCAGTACTTC. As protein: CASSLQGSDEQYF.

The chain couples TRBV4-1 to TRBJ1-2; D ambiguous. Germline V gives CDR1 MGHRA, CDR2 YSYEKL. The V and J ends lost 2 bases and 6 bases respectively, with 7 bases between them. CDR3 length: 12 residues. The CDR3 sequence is CASSQQANGYTF. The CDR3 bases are TGCGCCAGCAGCCAACAGGCGAATGGCTACACCTTC.

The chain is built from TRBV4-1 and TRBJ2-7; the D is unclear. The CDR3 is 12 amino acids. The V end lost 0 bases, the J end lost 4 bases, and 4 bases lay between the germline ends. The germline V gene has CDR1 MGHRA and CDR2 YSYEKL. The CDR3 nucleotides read TGCGCCAGCAGCCAAGATCCTTACGAGCAGTACTTC. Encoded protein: CASSQDPYEQYF.

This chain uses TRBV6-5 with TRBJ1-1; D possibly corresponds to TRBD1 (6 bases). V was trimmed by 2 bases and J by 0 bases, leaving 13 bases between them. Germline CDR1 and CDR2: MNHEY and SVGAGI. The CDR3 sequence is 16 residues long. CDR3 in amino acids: CASSYGGGILNTEAFF. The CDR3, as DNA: TGTGCCAGCAGTTACGGGGGGGGCATTTTGAACACTGAAGCTTTCTTT.

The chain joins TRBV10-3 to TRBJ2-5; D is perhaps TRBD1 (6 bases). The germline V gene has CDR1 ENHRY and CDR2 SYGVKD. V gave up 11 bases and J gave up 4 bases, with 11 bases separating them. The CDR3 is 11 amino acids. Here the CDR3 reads CASGDSETQYF. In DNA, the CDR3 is TGTGCCTCAGGGGATTCAGAGACCCAGTACTTC.

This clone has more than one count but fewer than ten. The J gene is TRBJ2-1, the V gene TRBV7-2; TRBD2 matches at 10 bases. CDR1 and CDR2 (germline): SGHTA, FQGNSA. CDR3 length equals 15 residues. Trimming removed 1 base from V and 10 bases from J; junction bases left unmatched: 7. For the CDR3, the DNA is TGTGCCAGCAGCTTAGTGGCTCTAGCGGGGGCCGAGCAGTTCTTC. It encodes CASSLVALAGAEQFF.

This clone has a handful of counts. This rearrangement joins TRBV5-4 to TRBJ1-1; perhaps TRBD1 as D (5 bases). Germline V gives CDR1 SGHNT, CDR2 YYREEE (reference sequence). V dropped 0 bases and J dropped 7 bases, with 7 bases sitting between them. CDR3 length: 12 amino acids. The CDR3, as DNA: TGTGCCAGCAGCTTGGGACAGATTGAAGCTTTCTTT. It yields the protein CASSLGQIEAFF.